This T cell receptor (beta chain) was recorded in a study of blood T cell repertoires in COVID-19 (TCRdb year 2020). For the study in its entirety: Samples covering the acute and convalescent phases of COVID-19 were provided by collaborators in the United States, Italy and Spain. Where available, HLA class I and class II types were taken from metadata supplied by the sample provider and were not determined by assay-based typing. The repertoires were released in a freely available public database intended as a resource for research on the immune response to SARS-CoV-2. Subjects who had been exposed to COVID-19, were actively infected with it, or had recovered from it provided the deeply sampled blood TCRbeta repertoires that made up the dataset. The material from the prospective study consisted of cDNA or gDNA derived from T cells, B-cell-depleted T cells, or PBMCs. Sample metadata almost always included a de-identified subject ID, COVID-19 status, age in years and sex. Samples were obtained from the ongoing ImmuneRACE study (first 160 participants) and from 1,254 subjects provided by 6 global collaborators. What the research found in general, with its limitations: The quantity of clinical and demographic metadata differed by source and by participant and was supplied without curation.

Collaborating institutions collected whole blood in K2EDTA tubes following their own protocols. Collaborator samples were shipped for TCRbeta analysis as frozen whole blood, isolated PBMCs, or DNA extracted from either sample type. On this clone: The target of this receptor is not known. Per-nucleotide qualities are absent, and no much larger clonotype sits a single base away.

CDR1 and CDR2, per the germline V gene, are KGHSH and LQKENI. Trimming costs V 3 bases and J 3 bases, and their ends lie 12 bases apart. From the cysteine up to the phenylalanine, the CDR3 has a length of 15 residues. Of all the DNA, just the CDR3 is kept, 45 bases in frame from base 1. TCRbeta CDR3 regions were amplified from genomic DNA by means of the immunoSEQ Assay, a bias-controlled multiplex PCR. The authors processed their data as follows. The number of nucleated cells in each sample was estimated from the amplification of reference gene primers within the assay. Sequence reads were collapsed and filtered to measure the absolute abundance of every unique TCRbeta CDR3 rearrangement. For each sample, productive Simpson clonality was calculated as the square root of Simpson's diversity index across productive rearrangements. In TCRdb, the immuneACCESS table is reduced to in-frame sequences with V and J assigned. These tables do not hold every clone; where another copy was compared, an unresolved V gene accounts for under half, and the others remain unexplained. V, J and clone size reflect that table, while D and trimming were determined from the DNA. The sample yields around 190,000 clones; roughly nine tenths were counted once. The top ten clones comprise around 21% of the sample.

The receptor comes from a man aged 65-85 years with active or convalescent COVID-19. The chain is encoded by TRBV18 joined to TRBJ1-5; 5 matching bases give a weak D call of TRBD1. The sample taken for sequencing was peripheral blood. The base sequence is TGTGCCAGCTCACCGGAGACAGCCTTCAATCAGCCCCAGCATTTT. Translation gives CASSPETAFNQPQHF.